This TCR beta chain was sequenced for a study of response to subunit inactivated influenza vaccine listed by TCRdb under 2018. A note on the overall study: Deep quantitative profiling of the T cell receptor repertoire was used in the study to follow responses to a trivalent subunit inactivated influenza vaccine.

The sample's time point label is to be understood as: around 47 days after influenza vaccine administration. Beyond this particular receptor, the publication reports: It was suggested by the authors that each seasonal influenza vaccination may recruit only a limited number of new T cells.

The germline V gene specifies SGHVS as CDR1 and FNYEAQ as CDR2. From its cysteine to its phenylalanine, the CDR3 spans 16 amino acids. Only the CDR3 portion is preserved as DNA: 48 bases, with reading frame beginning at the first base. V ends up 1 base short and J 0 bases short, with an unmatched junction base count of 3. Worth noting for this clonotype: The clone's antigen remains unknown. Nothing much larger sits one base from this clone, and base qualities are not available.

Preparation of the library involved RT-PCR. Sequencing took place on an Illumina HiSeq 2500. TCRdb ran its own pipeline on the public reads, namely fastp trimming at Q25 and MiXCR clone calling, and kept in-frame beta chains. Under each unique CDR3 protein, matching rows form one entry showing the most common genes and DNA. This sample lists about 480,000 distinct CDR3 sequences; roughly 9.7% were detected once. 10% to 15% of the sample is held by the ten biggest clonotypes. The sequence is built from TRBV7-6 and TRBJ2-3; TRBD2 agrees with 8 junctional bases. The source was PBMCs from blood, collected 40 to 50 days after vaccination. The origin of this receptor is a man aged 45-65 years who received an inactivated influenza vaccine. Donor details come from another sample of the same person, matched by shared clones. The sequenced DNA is TGTGCCAGCAGCTTAGAGCGGGGGCCGAGCACAGATACGCAGTATTTT. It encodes CASSLERGPSTDTQYF.